This entry concerns a single T cell receptor (beta chain). What it binds is unknown. The data derive from a study of CD4 T cells in relation to SARS-CoV-2 and coronaviruses. Study-level results: Crossreactivity was assessed only for spike protein, not other viral proteins.

From germline, CDR1 is GTSNPN and CDR2 SVGIG (reference sequence). The CDR3 contains 15 residues. Trimming shortened V by 5 bases and J by 0 bases, and 15 bases separated the two germline ends. The data were produced by immunoSEQ multiplex PCR, yet TCRdb's version contains in-frame clones alone and is incomplete. Of fewer than 25,000 clones in the sample, 76% were seen once. Before the COVID-19 pandemic, during about 2011-2019, CD4+ T cells were taken from unexposed donors. Isolation of CD4+ T cells took place after approximately 10 days in culture. The sequenced sample was CD4+ T cells from PBMCs, cultured in vitro. The clonotype comes from a human donor in good health. The gene calls are TRBV30 and TRBJ2-3; no firm D call. As DNA, the CDR3 is TGTGCCTGGGGGGTGGCCGTTTCTAGCACAGATACGCAGTATTTT. Its protein product is CAWGVAVSSTDTQYF.